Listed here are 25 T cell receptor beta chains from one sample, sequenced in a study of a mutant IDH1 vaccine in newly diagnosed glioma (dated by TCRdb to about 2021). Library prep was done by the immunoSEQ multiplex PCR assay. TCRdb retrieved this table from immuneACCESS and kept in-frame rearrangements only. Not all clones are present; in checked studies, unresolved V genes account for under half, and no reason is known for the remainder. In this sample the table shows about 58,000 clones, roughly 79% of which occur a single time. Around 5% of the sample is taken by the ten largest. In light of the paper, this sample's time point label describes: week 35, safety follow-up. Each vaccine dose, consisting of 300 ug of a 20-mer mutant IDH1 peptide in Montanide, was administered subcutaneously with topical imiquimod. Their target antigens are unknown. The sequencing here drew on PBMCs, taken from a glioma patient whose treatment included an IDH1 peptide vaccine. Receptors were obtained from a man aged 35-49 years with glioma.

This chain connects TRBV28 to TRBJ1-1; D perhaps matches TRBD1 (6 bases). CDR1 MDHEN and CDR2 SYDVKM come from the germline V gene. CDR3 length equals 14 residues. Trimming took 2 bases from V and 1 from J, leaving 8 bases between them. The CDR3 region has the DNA TGTGCCAGCAGTTTACTAGGGGGGAACACTGAAGCTTTCTTT. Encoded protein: CASSLLGGNTEAFF.

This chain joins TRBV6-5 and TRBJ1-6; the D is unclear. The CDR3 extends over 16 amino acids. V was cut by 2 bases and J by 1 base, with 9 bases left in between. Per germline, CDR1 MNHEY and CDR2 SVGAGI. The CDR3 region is CASSYQAGSYNSPLHF. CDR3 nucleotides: TGTGCCAGCAGTTACCAAGCCGGGTCCTATAATTCACCCCTCCACTTT.

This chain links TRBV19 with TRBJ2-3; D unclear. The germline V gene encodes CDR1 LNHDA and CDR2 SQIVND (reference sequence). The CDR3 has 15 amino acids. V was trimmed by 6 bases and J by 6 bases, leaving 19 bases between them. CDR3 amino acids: CASSKDGEGPDTQYF. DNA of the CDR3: TGTGCCAGTAGCAAAGATGGGGAAGGGCCCGATACGCAGTATTTT.

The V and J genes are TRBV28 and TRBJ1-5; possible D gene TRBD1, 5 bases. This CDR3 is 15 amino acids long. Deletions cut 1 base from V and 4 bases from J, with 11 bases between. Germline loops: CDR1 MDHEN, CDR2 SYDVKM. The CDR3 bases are TGTGCCAGCAGTTTATTGGGGCAGTTAAATCAGCCCCAGCATTTT. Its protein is CASSLLGQLNQPQHF.

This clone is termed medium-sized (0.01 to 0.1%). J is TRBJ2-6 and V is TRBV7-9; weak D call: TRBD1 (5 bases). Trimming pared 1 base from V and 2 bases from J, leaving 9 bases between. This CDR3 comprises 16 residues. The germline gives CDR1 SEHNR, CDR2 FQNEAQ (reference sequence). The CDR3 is CASSLGPGTGANVLTF. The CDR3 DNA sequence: TGTGCCAGCAGCTTAGGGCCAGGGACTGGGGCCAACGTCCTGACTTTC.

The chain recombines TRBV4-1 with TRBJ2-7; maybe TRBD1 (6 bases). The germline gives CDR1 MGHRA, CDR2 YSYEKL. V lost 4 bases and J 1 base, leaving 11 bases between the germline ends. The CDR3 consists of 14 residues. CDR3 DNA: TGCGCCAGCAGCCTCCGACAGGTTTCCTACGAGCAGTACTTC. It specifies CASSLRQVSYEQYF.

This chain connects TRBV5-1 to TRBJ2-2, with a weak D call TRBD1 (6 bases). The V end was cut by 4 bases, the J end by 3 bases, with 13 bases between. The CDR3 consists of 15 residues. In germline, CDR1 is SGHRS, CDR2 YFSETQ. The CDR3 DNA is TGCGCCAGCAGCCGACCGACAGGAGACACCGGGGAGCTGTTTTTT. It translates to CASSRPTGDTGELFF.

CDR3 sequence: CASSGTVSYNEQFF. The CDR3 coding sequence is TGTGCCAGCTCCGGGACGGTGTCCTACAATGAGCAGTTCTTC. The V and J genes are TRBV6-1 and TRBJ2-1; D is tentatively TRBD1 or TRBD2 (5 bases each). V was shortened by 8 bases and J by 1 base, with 12 bases between the two germline ends. This CDR3 has 14 residues. Germline loops: CDR1 MNHNS, CDR2 SASEGT.

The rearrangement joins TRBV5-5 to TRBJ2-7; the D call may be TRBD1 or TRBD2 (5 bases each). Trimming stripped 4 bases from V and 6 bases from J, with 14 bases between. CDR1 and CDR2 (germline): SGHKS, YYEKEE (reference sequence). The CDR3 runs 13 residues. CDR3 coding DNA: TGTGCCAGCAGCACGGGACCTCGGGGCGAGCAGTACTTC. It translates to CASSTGPRGEQYF.

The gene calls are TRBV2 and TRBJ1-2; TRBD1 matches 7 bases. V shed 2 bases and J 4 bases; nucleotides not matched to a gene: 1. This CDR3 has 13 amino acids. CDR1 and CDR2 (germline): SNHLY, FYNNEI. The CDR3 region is CASSERQGYGYTF. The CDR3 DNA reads TGTGCCAGCAGTGAACGACAGGGCTATGGCTACACCTTC.

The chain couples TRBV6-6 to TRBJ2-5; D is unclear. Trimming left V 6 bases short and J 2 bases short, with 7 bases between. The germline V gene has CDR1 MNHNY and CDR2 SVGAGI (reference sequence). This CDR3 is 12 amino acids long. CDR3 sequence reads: CASSLGQETQYF. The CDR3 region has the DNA TGTGCCAGCAGCCTGGGACAAGAGACCCAGTACTTC.

The chain's CDR3 is CASSTPAGETYNEQFF. CDR3 nucleotide sequence: TGTGCCAGCAGTACCCCGGCGGGAGAAACCTACAATGAGCAGTTCTTC. This chain joins TRBV6-6 and TRBJ2-1, with 7 bases matching TRBD2. J gave up 2 bases and V 5 bases, and 9 bases lay outside the gene matches. This CDR3 has 16 amino acids. Germline lookup yields CDR1 MNHNY and CDR2 SVGAGI (reference sequence).

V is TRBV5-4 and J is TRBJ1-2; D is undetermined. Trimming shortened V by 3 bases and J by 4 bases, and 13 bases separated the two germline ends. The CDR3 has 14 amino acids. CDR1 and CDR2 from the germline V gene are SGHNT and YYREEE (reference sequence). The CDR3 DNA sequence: TGTGCCAGCAGCTGGACGGCCAAGCCCTATGGCTACACCTTC. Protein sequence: CASSWTAKPYGYTF.

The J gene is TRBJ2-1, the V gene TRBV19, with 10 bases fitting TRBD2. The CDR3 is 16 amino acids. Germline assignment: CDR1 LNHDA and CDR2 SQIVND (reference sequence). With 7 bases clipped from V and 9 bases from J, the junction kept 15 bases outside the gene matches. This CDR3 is CASTMGPSGGSGEQFF. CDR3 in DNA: TGTGCCAGTACCATGGGACCTAGCGGGGGTTCGGGTGAGCAGTTCTTC.

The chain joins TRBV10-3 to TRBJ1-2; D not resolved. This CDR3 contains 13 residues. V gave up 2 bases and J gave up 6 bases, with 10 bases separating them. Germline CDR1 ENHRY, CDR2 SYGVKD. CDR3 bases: TGTGCCATCAGTGAGGCGAGGATTGATGGCTACACCTTC. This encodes CAISEARIDGYTF.

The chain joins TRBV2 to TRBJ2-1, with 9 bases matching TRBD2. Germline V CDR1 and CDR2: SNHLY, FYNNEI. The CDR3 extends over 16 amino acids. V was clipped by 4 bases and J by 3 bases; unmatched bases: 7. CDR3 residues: CASSAYSGGYYNEQFF. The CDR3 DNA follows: TGTGCCAGCAGTGCTTATAGCGGGGGTTACTACAATGAGCAGTTCTTC.

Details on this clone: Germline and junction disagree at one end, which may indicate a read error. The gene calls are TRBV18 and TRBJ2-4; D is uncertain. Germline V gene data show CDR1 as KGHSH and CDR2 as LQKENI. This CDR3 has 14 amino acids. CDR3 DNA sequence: TGTGCCAGCTCCCCACCCTCTCCCAAAAACATTCAGTACTTC. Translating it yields CASSPPSPKNIQYF.

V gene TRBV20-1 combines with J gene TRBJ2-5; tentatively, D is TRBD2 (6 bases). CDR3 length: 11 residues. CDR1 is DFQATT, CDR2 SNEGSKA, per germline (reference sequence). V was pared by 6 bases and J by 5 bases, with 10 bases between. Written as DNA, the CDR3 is TGCAGTGCGGCTAGCGACGAGACCCAGTACTTC. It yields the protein CSAASDETQYF.

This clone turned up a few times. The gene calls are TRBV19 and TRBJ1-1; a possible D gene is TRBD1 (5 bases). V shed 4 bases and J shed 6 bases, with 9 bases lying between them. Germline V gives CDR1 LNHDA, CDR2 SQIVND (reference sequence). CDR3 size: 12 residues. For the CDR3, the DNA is TGTGCCAGTAGTAGGGGGATTTCTGAAGCTTTCTTT. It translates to CASSRGISEAFF.

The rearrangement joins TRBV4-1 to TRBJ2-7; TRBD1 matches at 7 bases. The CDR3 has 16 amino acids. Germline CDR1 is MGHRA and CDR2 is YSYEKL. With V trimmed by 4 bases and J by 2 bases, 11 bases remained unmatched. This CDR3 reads CASSLPRGRGTYEQYF. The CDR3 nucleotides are TGCGCCAGCAGCCTTCCGAGGGGGCGTGGAACCTACGAGCAGTACTTC.

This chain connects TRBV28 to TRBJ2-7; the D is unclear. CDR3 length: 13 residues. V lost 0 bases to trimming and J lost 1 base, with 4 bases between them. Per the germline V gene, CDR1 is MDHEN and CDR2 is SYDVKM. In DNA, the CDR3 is TGTGCCAGCAGTTTATGGACATCCTACGAGCAGTACTTC. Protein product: CASSLWTSYEQYF.

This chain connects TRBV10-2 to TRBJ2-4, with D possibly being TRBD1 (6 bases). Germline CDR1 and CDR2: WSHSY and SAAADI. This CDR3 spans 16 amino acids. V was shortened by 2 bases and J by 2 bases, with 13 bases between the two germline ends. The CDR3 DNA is TGCGCCAGCAGTGAGGTGGGGGCCGAATCCAAAAACATTCAGTACTTC. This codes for CASSEVGAESKNIQYF.

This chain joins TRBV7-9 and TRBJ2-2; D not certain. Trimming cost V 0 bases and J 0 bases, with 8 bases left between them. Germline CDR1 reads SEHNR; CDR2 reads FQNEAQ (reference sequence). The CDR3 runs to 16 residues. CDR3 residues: CASSLAPAANTGELFF. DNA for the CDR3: TGTGCCAGCAGCTTAGCACCGGCCGCGAACACCGGGGAGCTGTTTTTT.

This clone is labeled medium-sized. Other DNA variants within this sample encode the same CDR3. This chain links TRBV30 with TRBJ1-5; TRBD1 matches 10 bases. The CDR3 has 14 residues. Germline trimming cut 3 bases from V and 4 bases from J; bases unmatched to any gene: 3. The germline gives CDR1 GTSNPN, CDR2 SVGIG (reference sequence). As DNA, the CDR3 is TGTGCCTGGAGGGGGGACAGGGGTAATCAGCCCCAGCATTTT. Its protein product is CAWRGDRGNQPQHF.

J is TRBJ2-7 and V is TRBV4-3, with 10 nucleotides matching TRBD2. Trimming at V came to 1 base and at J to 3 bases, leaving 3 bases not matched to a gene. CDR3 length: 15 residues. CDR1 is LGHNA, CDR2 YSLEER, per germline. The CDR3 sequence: CASSQASGRGYEQYF. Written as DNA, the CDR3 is TGCGCCAGCAGCCAAGCAAGCGGGAGGGGCTACGAGCAGTACTTC.